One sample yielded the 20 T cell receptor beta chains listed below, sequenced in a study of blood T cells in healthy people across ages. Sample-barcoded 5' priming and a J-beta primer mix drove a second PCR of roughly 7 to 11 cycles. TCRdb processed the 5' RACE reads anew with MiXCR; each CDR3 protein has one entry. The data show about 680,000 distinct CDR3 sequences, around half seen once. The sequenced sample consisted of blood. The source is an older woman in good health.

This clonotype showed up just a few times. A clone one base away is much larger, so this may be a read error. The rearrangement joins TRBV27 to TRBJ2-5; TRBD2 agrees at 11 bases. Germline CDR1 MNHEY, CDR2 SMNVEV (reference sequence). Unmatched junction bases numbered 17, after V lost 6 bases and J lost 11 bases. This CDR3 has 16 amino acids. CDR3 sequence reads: CASSPSSGRASNEQYF. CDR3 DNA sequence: TGTGCCAGCAGCCCCAGTAGCGGGAGGGCATCCAATGAGCAGTACTTC.

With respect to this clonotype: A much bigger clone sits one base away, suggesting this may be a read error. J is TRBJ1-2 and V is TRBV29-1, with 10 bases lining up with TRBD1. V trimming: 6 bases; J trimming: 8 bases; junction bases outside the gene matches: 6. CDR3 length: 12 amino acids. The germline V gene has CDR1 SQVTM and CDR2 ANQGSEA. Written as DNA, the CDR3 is TGCAGCGTCACGGGACAGGGGAAAGGCTACACCTTC. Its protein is CSVTGQGKGYTF.

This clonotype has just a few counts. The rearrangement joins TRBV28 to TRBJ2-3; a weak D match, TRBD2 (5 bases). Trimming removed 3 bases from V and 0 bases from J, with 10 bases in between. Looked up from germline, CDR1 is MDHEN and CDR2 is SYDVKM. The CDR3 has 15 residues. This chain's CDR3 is CASSLEETSTDTQYF. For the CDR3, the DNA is TGTGCCAGCAGTTTGGAGGAAACTAGCACAGATACGCAGTATTTT.

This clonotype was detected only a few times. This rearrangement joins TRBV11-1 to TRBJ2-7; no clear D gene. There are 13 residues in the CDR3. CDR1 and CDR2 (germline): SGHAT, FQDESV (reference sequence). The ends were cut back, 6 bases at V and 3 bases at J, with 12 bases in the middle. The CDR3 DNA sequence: TGTGCCAGCAGATCTCTGGACGGCTACGAGCAGTACTTC. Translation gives CASRSLDGYEQYF.

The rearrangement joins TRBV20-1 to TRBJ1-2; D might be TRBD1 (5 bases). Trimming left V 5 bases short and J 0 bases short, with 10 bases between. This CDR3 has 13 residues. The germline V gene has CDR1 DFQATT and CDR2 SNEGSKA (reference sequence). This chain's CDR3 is CSAPDTTNYGYTF. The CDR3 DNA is TGCAGTGCTCCGGACACGACTAACTATGGCTACACCTTC.

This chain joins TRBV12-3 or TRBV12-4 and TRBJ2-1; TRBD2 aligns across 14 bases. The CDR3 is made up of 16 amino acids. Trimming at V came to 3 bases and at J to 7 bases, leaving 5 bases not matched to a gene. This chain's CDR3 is CASSFSRTSGRNEQFF. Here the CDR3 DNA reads TGTGCCAGCAGTTTCAGTCGGACTAGCGGGAGGAATGAGCAGTTCTTC.

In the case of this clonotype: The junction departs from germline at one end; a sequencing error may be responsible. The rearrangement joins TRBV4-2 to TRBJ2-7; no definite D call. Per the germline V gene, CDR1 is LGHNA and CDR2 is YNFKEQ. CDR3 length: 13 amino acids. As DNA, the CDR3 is TGTGCCAGCGGCCAAGTCATGGGGTACGAGCAGTACTTC. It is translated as CASGQVMGYEQYF.

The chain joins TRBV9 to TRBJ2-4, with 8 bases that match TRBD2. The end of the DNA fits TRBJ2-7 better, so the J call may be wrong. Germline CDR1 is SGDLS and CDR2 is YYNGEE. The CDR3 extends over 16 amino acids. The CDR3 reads CASSSQGSGSNHEQYF. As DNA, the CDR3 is TGTGCCAGCAGCTCCCAGGGGAGCGGGAGTAACCACGAGCAGTACTTC.

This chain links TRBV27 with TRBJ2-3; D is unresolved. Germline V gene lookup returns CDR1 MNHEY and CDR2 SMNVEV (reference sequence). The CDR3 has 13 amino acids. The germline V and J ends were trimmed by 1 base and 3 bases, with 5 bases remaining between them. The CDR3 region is CASSLWGTDTQYF. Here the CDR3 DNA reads TGTGCCAGCAGTTTATGGGGTACAGATACGCAGTATTTT.

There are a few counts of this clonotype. The CDR3 reads CASSRTGAELSYTF. As DNA, the CDR3 is TGTGCCAGCAGCCGAACAGGGGCTGAGTTGAGCTACACCTTC. This chain connects TRBV7-2 to TRBJ1-2; 7 bases are shared with TRBD1. This CDR3 has 14 amino acids. The V segment lost 5 bases and the J segment 9 bases; nucleotides outside the gene matches: 12. CDR1 is SGHTA, CDR2 FQGNSA, per germline.

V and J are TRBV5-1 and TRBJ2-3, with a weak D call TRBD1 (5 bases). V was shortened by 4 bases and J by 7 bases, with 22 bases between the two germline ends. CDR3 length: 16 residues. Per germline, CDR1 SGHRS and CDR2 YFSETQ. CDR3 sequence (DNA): TGCGCCAGCAGCACCTCCGGGCCCCGCGCAGGGAATACGCAGTATTTT. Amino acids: CASSTSGPRAGNTQYF.

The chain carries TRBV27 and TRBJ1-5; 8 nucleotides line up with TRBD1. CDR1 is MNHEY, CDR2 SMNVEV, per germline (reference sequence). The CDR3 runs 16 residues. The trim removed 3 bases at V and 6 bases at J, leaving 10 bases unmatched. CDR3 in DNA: TGTGCCAGCAGTTTGGGTGGGGCAGGGGGCATTCAGCCCCAGCATTTT. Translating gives CASSLGGAGGIQPQHF.

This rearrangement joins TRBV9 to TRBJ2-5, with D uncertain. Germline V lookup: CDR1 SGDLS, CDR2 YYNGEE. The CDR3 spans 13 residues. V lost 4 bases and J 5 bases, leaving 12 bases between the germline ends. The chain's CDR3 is CASSRRAVETQYF. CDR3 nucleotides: TGTGCCAGCAGCCGAAGGGCGGTCGAGACCCAGTACTTC.

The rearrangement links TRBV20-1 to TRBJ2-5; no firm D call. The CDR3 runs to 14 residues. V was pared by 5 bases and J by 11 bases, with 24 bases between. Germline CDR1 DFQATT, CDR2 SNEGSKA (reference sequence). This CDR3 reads CSAPDNSHYNEQYF. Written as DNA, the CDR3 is TGCAGTGCTCCCGATAATAGCCACTACAATGAGCAGTACTTC.

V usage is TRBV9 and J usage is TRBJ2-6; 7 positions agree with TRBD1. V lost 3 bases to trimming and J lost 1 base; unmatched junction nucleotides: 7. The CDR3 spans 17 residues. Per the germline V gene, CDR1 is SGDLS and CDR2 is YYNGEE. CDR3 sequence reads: CASSGVTGVSGANVLTF. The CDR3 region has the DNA TGTGCCAGCAGCGGAGTTACAGGGGTTTCTGGGGCCAACGTCCTGACTTTC.

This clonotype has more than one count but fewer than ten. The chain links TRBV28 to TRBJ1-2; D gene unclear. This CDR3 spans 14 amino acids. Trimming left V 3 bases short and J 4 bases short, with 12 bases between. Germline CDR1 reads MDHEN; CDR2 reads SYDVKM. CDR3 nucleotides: TGTGCCAGCAGTTTTGGGTCAGCCTCCTATGGCTACACCTTC. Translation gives CASSFGSASYGYTF.

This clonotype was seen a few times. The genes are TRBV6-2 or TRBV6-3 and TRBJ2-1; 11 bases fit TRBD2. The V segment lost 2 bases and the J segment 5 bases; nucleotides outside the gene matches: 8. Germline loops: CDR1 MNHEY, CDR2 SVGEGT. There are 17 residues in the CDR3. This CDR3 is CASSYGRLAGRNNEQFF. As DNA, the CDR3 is TGTGCCAGCAGTTACGGGCGACTAGCGGGACGGAACAATGAGCAGTTCTTC.

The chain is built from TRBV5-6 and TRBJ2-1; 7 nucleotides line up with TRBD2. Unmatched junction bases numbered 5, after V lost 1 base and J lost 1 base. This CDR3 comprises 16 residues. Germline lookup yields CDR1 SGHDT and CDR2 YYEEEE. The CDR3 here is CASSLSGRVSYNEQFF. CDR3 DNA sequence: TGTGCCAGCAGCTTGTCAGGGAGGGTATCCTACAATGAGCAGTTCTTC.

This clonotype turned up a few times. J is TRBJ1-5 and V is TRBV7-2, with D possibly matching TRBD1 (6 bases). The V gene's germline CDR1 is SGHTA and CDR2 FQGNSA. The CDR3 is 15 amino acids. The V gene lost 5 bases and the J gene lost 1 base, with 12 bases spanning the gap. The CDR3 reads CASSKQGGSNQPQHF. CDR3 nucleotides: TGTGCCAGCAGCAAACAGGGTGGCAGCAATCAGCCCCAGCATTTT.

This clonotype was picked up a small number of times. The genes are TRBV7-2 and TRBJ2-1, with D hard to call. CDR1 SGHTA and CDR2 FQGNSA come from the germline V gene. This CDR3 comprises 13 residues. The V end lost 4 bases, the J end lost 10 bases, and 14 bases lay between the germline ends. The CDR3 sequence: CASSSSPPAEQFF. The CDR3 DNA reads TGTGCCAGCAGCTCTAGTCCTCCAGCCGAGCAGTTCTTC.